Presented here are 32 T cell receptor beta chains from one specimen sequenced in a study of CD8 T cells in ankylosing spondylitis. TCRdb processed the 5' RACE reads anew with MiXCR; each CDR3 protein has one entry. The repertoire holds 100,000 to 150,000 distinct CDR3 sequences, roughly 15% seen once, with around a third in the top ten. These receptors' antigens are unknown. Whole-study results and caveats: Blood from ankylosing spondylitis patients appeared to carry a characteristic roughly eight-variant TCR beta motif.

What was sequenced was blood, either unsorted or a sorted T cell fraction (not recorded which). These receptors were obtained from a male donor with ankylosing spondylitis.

Here the CDR3 DNA reads TGTGCCAGCAGCTTTTGGGACAGCTCCTACGAGCAGTACTTC. This codes for CASSFWDSSYEQYF. V usage is TRBV7-9 and J usage is TRBJ2-7; 7 bases fit TRBD1. The germline V gene encodes CDR1 SEHNR and CDR2 FQNEAQ (reference sequence). This CDR3 has 14 residues. J gave up 0 bases and V 3 bases, and 2 bases lay outside the gene matches.

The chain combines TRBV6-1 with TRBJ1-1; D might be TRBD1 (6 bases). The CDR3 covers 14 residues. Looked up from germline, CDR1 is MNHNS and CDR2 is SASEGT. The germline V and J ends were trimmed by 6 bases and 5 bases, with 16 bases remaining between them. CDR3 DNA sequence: TGTGCCAGCAGCCCAGCAGGGGTGGGGACTGAAGCTTTCTTT. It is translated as CASSPAGVGTEAFF.

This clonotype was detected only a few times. CDR3 in DNA: TGTGCCAGCAGTGAAGGGTACAGGAGCAATGAGCAGTTCTTC. It is translated as CASSEGYRSNEQFF. The chain uses TRBV25-1 and TRBJ2-1, with D possibly being TRBD1 (5 bases). The V end lost 2 bases, the J end lost 6 bases, and 11 bases lay between the germline ends. Germline V gene sequence: CDR1 MGHDK, CDR2 SYGVNS. The CDR3 is made up of 14 amino acids.

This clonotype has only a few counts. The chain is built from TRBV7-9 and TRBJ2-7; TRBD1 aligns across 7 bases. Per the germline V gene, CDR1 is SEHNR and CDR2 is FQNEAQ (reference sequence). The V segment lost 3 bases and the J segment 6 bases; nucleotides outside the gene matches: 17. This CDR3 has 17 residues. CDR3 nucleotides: TGTGCCAGCAGCTTTCTGGGTCGTGAACAGGGGTTTGGCGAGCAGTACTTC. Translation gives CASSFLGREQGFGEQYF.

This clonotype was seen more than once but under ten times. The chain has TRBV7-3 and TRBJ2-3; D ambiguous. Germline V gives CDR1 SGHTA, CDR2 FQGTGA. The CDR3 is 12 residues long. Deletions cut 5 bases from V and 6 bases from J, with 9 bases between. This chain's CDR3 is CASSRGSDTQYF. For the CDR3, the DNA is TGTGCCAGCAGCCGAGGATCTGATACGCAGTATTTT.

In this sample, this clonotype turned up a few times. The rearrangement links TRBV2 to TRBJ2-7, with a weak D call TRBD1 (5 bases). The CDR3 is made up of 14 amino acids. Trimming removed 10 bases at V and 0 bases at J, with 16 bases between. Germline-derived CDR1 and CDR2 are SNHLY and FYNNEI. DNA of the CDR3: TGTGCCATCCTGACAGCCGATAGCTCCTACGAGCAGTACTTC. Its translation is CAILTADSSYEQYF.

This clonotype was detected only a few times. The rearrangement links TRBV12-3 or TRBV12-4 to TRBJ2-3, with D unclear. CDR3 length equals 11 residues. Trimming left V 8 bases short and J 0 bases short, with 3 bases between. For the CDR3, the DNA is TGTGCCAGCCAGAGCACAGATACGCAGTATTTT. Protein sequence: CASQSTDTQYF.

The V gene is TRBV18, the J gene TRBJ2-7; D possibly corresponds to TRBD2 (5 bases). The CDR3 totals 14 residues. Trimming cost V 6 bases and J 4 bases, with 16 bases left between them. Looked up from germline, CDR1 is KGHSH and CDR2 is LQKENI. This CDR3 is CASSPRGKEYEQYF. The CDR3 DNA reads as TGTGCCAGCTCCCCTCGGGGTAAGGAATACGAGCAGTACTTC.

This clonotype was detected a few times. CDR3 coding DNA: TGCGCCAGCGCTAAGGAATTGGGGTCCTTGGTGAACACTGAAGCTTTCTTT. It is translated as CASAKELGSLVNTEAFF. The genes are TRBV5-1 and TRBJ1-1; D remains unclear. Trimming took off 7 bases at V and 0 bases at J, with 22 bases between the two ends. Germline V gives CDR1 SGHRS, CDR2 YFSETQ. The CDR3 is 17 amino acids.

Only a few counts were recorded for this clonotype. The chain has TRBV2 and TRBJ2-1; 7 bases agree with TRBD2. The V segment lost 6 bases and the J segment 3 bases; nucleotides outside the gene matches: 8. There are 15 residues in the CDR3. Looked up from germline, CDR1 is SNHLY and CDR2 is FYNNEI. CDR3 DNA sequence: TGTGCCAGCAGACCTAGCGGCGTCAACTACAATGAGCAGTTCTTC. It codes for CASRPSGVNYNEQFF.

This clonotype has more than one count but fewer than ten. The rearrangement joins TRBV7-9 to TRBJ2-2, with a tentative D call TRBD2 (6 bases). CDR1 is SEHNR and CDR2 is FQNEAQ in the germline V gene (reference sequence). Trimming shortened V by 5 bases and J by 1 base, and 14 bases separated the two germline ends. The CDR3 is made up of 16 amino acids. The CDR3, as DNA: TGTGCCAGCAGCCCCCCTAGCGACCTGAACACCGGGGAGCTGTTTTTT. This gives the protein CASSPPSDLNTGELFF.

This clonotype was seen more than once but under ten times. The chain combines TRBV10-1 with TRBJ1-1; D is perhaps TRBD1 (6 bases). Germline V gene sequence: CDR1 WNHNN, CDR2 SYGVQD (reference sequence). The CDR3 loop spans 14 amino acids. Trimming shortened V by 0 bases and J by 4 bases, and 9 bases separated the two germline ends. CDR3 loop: CASSESQGITEAFF. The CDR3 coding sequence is TGCGCCAGCAGTGAGTCCCAGGGGATCACTGAAGCTTTCTTT.

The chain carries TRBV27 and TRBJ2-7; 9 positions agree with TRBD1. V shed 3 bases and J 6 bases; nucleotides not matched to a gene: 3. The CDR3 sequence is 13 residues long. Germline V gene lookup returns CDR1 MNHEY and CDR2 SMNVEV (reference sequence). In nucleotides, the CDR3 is TGTGCCAGCAGTTTGGGGACAGGGTTCGAGCAGTACTTC. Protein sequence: CASSLGTGFEQYF.

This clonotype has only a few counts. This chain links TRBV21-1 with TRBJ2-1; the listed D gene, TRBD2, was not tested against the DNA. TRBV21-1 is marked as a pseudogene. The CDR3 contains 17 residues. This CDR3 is CASSTRPGLADYNEQFF. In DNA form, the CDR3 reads TGTGCCAGCAGCACACGTCCGGGACTAGCGGATTACAATGAGCAGTTCTTC.

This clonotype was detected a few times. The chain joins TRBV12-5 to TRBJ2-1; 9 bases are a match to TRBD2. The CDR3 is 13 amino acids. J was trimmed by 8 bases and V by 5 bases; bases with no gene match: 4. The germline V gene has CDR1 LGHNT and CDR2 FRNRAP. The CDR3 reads CASGIAGVDEQFF. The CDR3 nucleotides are TGTGCTAGTGGTATAGCGGGAGTGGATGAGCAGTTCTTC.

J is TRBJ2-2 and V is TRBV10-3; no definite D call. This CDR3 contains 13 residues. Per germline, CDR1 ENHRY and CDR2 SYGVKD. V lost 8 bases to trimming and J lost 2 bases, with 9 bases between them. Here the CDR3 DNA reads TGTGCCATCTTAATCCAAAACACCGGGGAGCTGTTTTTT. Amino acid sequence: CAILIQNTGELFF.

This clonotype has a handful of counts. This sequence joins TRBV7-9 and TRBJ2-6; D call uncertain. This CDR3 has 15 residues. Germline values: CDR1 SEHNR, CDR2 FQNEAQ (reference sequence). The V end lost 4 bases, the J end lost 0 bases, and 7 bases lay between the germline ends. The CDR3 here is CASSYIRSGANVLTF. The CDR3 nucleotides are TGTGCCAGCAGCTACATCCGCTCTGGGGCCAACGTCCTGACTTTC.

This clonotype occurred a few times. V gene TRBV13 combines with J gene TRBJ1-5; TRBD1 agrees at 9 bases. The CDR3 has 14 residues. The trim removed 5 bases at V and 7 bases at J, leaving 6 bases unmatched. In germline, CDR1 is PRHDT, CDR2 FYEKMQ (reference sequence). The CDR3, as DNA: TGTGCCAGCAGCGAACAGGGGGCAGGGCAGCCCCAGCATTTT. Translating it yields CASSEQGAGQPQHF.

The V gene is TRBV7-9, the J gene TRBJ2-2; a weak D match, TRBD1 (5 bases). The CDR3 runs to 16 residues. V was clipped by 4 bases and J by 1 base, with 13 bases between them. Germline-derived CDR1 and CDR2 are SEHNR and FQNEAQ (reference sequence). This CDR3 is CASSSDSNWNTGELFF. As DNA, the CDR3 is TGTGCCAGCAGCTCCGACAGCAATTGGAACACCGGGGAGCTGTTTTTT.

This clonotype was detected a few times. This CDR3 reads CASSEAVDSAYEQYF. Written as DNA, the CDR3 is TGTGCCAGCAGCGAAGCGGTAGACAGCGCCTACGAGCAGTACTTC. This sequence joins TRBV21-1 and TRBJ2-7. TRBV21-1 is assigned pseudogene status. This CDR3 is 15 amino acids long.

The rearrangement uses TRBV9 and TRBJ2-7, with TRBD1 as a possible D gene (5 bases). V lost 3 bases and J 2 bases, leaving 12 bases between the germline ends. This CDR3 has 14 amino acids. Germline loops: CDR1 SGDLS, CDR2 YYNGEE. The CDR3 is CASSAGRDTYEQYF. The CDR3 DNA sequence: TGTGCCAGCAGCGCGGGCAGGGATACCTACGAGCAGTACTTC.

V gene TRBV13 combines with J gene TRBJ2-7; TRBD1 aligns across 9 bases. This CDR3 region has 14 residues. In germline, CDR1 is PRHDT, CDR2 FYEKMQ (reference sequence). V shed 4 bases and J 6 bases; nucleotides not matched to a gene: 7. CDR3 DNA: TGTGCCAGCAGCTACATACAGGGGGCGTTCGAGCAGTACTTC. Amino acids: CASSYIQGAFEQYF.

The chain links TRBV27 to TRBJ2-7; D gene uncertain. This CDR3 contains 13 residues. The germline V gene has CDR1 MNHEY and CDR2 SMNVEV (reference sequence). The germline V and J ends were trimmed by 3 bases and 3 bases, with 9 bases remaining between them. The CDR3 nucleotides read TGTGCCAGCAGTTTGACCCAACTCTACGAGCAGTACTTC. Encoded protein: CASSLTQLYEQYF.

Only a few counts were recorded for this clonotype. The CDR3 bases are TGTGCCACCAGCAGAGATGTCGGCGCACATTACAATGAGCAGTTCTTC. Protein sequence: CATSRDVGAHYNEQFF. The chain recombines TRBV15 with TRBJ2-1; D remains ambiguous. Trimming pared 0 bases from V and 4 bases from J, leaving 13 bases between. The length of the CDR3 is 16 residues. Germline loops: CDR1 LNHNV, CDR2 YYDKDF (reference sequence). Full variable domain (outside the CDR3, taken from reference TRBV15 and TRBJ2-1): DAMVIQNPRYQVTQFGKPVTLSCSQTLNHNVMYWYQQKSSQAPKLLFHYYDKDFNNEADTPDNFQSRRPNTSFCFLDIRSPGLGDTAMYLCATSRDVGAHYNEQFFGPGTRLTVL.

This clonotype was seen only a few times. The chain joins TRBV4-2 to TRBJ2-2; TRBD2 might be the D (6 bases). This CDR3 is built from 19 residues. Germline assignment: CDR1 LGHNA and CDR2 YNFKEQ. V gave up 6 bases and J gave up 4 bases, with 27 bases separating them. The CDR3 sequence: CASSPRSIPTSLFTGELFF. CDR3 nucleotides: TGTGCCAGCAGTCCAAGATCAATCCCAACTAGCTTATTCACCGGGGAGCTGTTTTTT.

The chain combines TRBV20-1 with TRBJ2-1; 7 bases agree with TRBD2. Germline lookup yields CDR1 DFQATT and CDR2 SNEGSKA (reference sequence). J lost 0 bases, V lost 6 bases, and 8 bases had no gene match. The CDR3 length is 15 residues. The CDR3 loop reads CSASKRGSSYNEQFF. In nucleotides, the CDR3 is TGCAGTGCCTCAAAGCGGGGTAGCTCCTACAATGAGCAGTTCTTC.

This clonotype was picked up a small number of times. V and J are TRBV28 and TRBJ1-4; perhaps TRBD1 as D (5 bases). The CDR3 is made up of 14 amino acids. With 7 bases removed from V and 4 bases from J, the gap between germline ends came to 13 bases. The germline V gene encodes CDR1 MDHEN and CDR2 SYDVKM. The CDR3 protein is CASKPGRINEKLFF. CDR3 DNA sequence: TGTGCCAGCAAGCCGGGACGGATTAATGAAAAACTGTTTTTT.

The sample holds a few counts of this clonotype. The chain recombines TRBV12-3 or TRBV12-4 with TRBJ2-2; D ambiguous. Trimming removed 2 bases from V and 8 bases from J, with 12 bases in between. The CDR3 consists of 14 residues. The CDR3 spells CASSLSVIPGELFF. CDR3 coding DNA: TGTGCCAGCAGTTTATCCGTTATCCCAGGGGAGCTGTTTTTT.

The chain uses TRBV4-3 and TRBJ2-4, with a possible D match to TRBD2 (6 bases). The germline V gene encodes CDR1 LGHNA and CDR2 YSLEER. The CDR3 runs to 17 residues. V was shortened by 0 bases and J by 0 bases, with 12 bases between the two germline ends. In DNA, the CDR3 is TGCGCCAGCAGCCAAGATCGGGGGACTTTAGCCAAAAACATTCAGTACTTC. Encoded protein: CASSQDRGTLAKNIQYF.

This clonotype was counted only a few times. The chain's CDR3 is CASKGITGDEQFF. In DNA, the CDR3 is TGTGCCAGTAAGGGAATCACGGGGGATGAGCAGTTCTTC. This chain connects TRBV2 to TRBJ2-1; D might be TRBD2 (6 bases). Trimming stripped 9 bases from V and 8 bases from J, with 17 bases between. Germline assignment: CDR1 SNHLY and CDR2 FYNNEI. The CDR3 runs 13 residues.

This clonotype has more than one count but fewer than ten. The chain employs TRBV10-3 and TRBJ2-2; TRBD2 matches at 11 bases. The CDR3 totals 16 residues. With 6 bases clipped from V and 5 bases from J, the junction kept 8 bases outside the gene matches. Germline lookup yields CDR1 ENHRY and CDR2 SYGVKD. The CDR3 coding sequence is TGTGCCATCAGCGATGTACTAGCGGGAGAGACCGGGGAGCTGTTTTTT. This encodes CAISDVLAGETGELFF.

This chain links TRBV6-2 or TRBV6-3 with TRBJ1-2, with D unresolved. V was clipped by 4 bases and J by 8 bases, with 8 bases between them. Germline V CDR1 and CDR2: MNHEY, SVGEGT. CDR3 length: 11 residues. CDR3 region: CASSSPPGYTF. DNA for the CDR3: TGTGCCAGCAGTTCCCCGCCCGGCTACACCTTC.